This TCR beta chain stems from a study of T cell changes during pregnancy in multiple sclerosis. The protocol was immunoSEQ multiplex PCR, while the TCRdb copy is restricted to in-frame clones and leaves out a portion. The repertoire holds 65,000 to 90,000 clones, around nine tenths seen once, with about 0.27% in the top ten. Germline V gene sequence: CDR1 MNHEY, CDR2 SVGAGI. V trimming: 2 bases; J trimming: 9 bases; junction bases outside the gene matches: 8. The length of the CDR3 is 16 residues. The receptor was isolated from a female donor with multiple sclerosis, enrolled in a pregnancy study. The chain carries TRBV6-5 and TRBJ2-1; 12 nucleotides match TRBD2. The sequences come from CD4+ T cells from peripheral blood mononuclear cells, collected after pregnancy. CDR3 region: CASSYRLAGGPIEQFF. CDR3 coding DNA: TGTGCCAGCAGTTACCGTCTAGCGGGGGGGCCTATTGAGCAGTTCTTC.